One and the same sample provided the 31 T cell receptor beta chains below, sequenced in a study of blood T cells in healthy people across ages. A second PCR of roughly 7 to 11 cycles used a sample-barcoded 5' primer and a J-beta primer mix. One entry per CDR3 protein, called by TCRdb with MiXCR from the 5' RACE reads. The repertoire has under 1,000,000 distinct CDR3 sequences, around 50% of them found once; the top ten carry roughly 18%. Material for sequencing was blood. The receptors were gathered from a man at least 80 years old in good health.

The J gene is TRBJ2-7, the V gene TRBV19; TRBD2 matches at 7 bases. CDR3 length: 14 residues. V dropped 9 bases and J dropped 4; count of bases not matched to a gene: 12. Germline CDR1 LNHDA, CDR2 SQIVND (reference sequence). This CDR3 reads CASGREAFTYEQYF. In nucleotides, the CDR3 is TGTGCCAGCGGACGGGAGGCCTTTACGTACGAGCAGTACTTC.

This clonotype was seen a handful of times. The rearrangement joins TRBV12-3 or TRBV12-4 to TRBJ2-7; 7 positions match TRBD1. This CDR3 comprises 16 residues. J gave up 6 bases and V 5 bases, and 16 bases lay outside the gene matches. The CDR3 reads CASSARRDSFSSEQYF. Here the CDR3 DNA reads TGTGCCAGCAGTGCGCGACGGGACAGCTTCAGCTCCGAGCAGTACTTC.

Many counts were recorded for this clonotype. Its ends do not fully match the called genes, so a read error is possible. This sequence joins TRBV7-2 and TRBJ2-1; D is unclear. This CDR3 region has 15 residues. CDR1 is SGHTA and CDR2 is FQGNSA in the germline V gene. CDR3 amino acids: CASSLALGSYNEQFF. CDR3 bases: TGTGCCAGCAGTTTAGCTTTGGGCTCCTACAATGAGCAGTTCTTC.

Many counts were recorded for this clonotype. The chain links TRBV29-1 to TRBJ1-2; D is uncertain. CDR3 size: 13 residues. V was clipped by 0 bases and J by 3 bases, with 8 bases between them. Germline CDR1 SQVTM, CDR2 ANQGSEA. The CDR3, as DNA: TGCAGCGTTGAAGACGCGGGCTACTATGGCTACACCTTC. It translates to CSVEDAGYYGYTF.

This clonotype showed up many times. The chain carries TRBV11-2 and TRBJ2-7, with TRBD2 matching over 13 bases. CDR3 length: 17 residues. J lost 3 bases, V lost 2 bases, and 7 bases had no gene match. In germline, CDR1 is SGHAT, CDR2 FQNNGV. For the CDR3, the DNA is TGTGCCAGCAGCTTAAACACCGGACTAGCGGGAGTCTACGAGCAGTACTTC. Residues: CASSLNTGLAGVYEQYF.

The gene calls are TRBV20-1 and TRBJ1-5; D may be TRBD1 (5 bases). The length of the CDR3 is 15 residues. The ends were cut back, 5 bases at V and 3 bases at J, with 17 bases in the middle. CDR1 and CDR2 (germline): DFQATT, SNEGSKA (reference sequence). The CDR3 loop is CSAAGGVMDNQPQHF. As DNA, the CDR3 is TGCAGTGCTGCGGGGGGGGTGATGGACAATCAGCCCCAGCATTTT.

The chain employs TRBV20-1 and TRBJ1-2; D gene uncertain. Trimming took off 5 bases at V and 7 bases at J, with 23 bases between the two ends. Germline V gene sequence: CDR1 DFQATT, CDR2 SNEGSKA (reference sequence). This CDR3 has 15 amino acids. Written as DNA, the CDR3 is TGCAGTGCTCCCTCAACCCGAGGGCCCGGGAGTGGCTACACCTTC. This sequence encodes CSAPSTRGPGSGYTF.

The chain carries TRBV9 and TRBJ2-2; perhaps TRBD1 as D (6 bases). There are 17 residues in the CDR3. V lost 2 bases to trimming and J lost 1 base, with 15 bases between them. Germline CDR1 SGDLS, CDR2 YYNGEE. The CDR3 here is CASSVLLGRGNTGELFF. DNA of the CDR3: TGTGCCAGCAGCGTTTTGCTGGGCAGGGGGAACACCGGGGAGCTGTTTTTT.

This clonotype was counted between two and nine times. This chain connects TRBV3-1 to TRBJ2-1, with D possibly TRBD2 on 5 matching bases. The CDR3 has 13 amino acids. V gave up 1 base and J gave up 5 bases, with 6 bases separating them. Germline V lookup: CDR1 LGHDT, CDR2 YNNKEL (reference sequence). The CDR3 bases are TGTGCCAGCAGCCAAGGAGGGAACAATGAGCAGTTCTTC. This encodes CASSQGGNNEQFF.

CDR3 nucleotide sequence: TGCGCCAGCAGCCAAGCGTGGGACAGGGGGAGTTTCTTT. It is translated as CASSQAWDRGSFF. The chain carries TRBV4-3 and TRBJ1-1; 11 positions match TRBD1. The CDR3 has 13 amino acids. The germline V gene has CDR1 LGHNA and CDR2 YSLEER. V gave up 1 base and J gave up 13 bases; unmatched junction bases: 5.

J is TRBJ2-3 and V is TRBV7-9; unclear D gene. Trimming took 5 bases from V and 0 from J, leaving 15 bases between them. CDR3 length equals 16 residues. The germline CDR1 and CDR2 sequences are SEHNR and FQNEAQ (reference sequence). The CDR3 reads CASSDARTASTDTQYF. The CDR3 DNA is TGTGCCAGCAGCGACGCTAGAACGGCTAGCACAGATACGCAGTATTTT.

V is TRBV4-3 and J is TRBJ2-7; the D gene is possibly TRBD1 (5 bases). The CDR3 has 14 amino acids. The germline V gene encodes CDR1 LGHNA and CDR2 YSLEER. V was cut by 2 bases and J by 4 bases, with 12 bases left in between. This CDR3 is CASSQSETAYEQYF. In DNA, the CDR3 is TGCGCCAGCAGCCAATCTGAGACAGCTTACGAGCAGTACTTC.

CDR3 DNA: TGTGCCACCAGTGGACAGAGGAGGAGCGGGATCACAGATACGCAGTATTTT. Residues: CATSGQRRSGITDTQYF. The rearrangement uses TRBV24-1 and TRBJ2-3, with TRBD2 matching 7 bases. The germline gives CDR1 KGHDR, CDR2 SFDVKD. The V segment lost 5 bases and the J segment 2 bases; nucleotides outside the gene matches: 12. CDR3 length equals 17 residues.

This chain joins TRBV9 and TRBJ1-4, with D hard to call. Trimming removed 2 bases at V and 3 bases at J, with 11 bases between. This CDR3 is 15 amino acids long. Per germline, CDR1 SGDLS and CDR2 YYNGEE. The CDR3 loop is CASSVDLDSNEKLFF. DNA of the CDR3: TGTGCCAGCAGCGTTGACTTAGACTCTAATGAAAAACTGTTTTTT.

The genes are TRBV3-1 and TRBJ1-2, with a possible D match to TRBD1 (6 bases). Trimming removed 4 bases at V and 8 bases at J, with 17 bases between. This CDR3 spans 14 amino acids. Germline V gene lookup returns CDR1 LGHDT and CDR2 YNNKEL (reference sequence). The CDR3, as DNA: TGTGCCAGCAGCCGAGAGGGGGGCGCGAGCGGCTACACCTTC. Encoded protein: CASSREGGASGYTF.

This clonotype has at least ten counts. The chain carries TRBV6-1 and TRBJ1-5; possibly TRBD1 for D (5 bases). Trimming removed 4 bases from V and 4 bases from J, with 8 bases in between. The CDR3 runs 13 residues. The germline CDR1 and CDR2 sequences are MNHNS and SASEGT. Here the CDR3 DNA reads TGTGCCAGCAGTGGGTGGGGGAATCAGCCCCAGCATTTT. This translates into CASSGWGNQPQHF.

The chain recombines TRBV28 with TRBJ2-7; D is possibly TRBD1 (5 bases). Trimming left V 6 bases short and J 6 bases short, with 15 bases between. The germline V gene has CDR1 MDHEN and CDR2 SYDVKM. This CDR3 spans 13 amino acids. CDR3 sequence (DNA): TGTGCCAGCAGATTGCCAGGGATGCGCGAGCAGTACTTC. As protein: CASRLPGMREQYF.

On this clonotype: Given a much more abundant clone one base away, this may be a read error. The V and J genes are TRBV29-1 and TRBJ2-1; tentative D call: TRBD1 (7 bases). The V end was cut by 4 bases, the J end by 7 bases, with 11 bases between. The CDR3 length is 12 residues. Germline V gene sequence: CDR1 SQVTM, CDR2 ANQGSEA. The CDR3 loop reads CSVGPGGNEQFF. The CDR3 coding sequence is TGCAGCGTTGGTCCAGGGGGGAATGAGCAGTTCTTC.

This clonotype was observed a few times. The chain has TRBV7-2 and TRBJ2-5; TRBD1 might be the D (5 bases). This CDR3 spans 15 amino acids. The germline gives CDR1 SGHTA, CDR2 FQGNSA. Deletions cut 2 bases from V and 5 bases from J, with 15 bases between. The CDR3 loop reads CASSLRPGPEETQYF. CDR3 sequence (DNA): TGTGCCAGCAGCTTACGTCCAGGGCCTGAGGAGACCCAGTACTTC. The full variable domain, in which reference TRBV7-2 and TRBJ2-5 provide the parts outside the CDR3, is GAGVSQSPSNKVTEKGKDVELRCDPISGHTALYWYRQSLGQGLEFLIYFQGNSAPDKSGLPSDRFSAERTGGSVSTLTIQRTQQEDSAVYLCASSLRPGPEETQYFGPGTRLLVL.

This clonotype was seen more than once but under ten times. This chain connects TRBV5-1 to TRBJ2-5; either TRBD1 or TRBD2 may supply D (5 bases each). Germline loops: CDR1 SGHRS, CDR2 YFSETQ. CDR3 length equals 15 residues. V gave up 1 base and J gave up 11 bases, with 21 bases separating them. CDR3 in amino acids: CASSLFGRDGNEQYF. CDR3 sequence (DNA): TGCGCCAGCAGCTTGTTTGGAAGGGACGGCAATGAGCAGTACTTC.

The V and J genes are TRBV3-1 and TRBJ2-3; unclear D gene. The CDR3 extends over 14 amino acids. Germline V lookup: CDR1 LGHDT, CDR2 YNNKEL (reference sequence). The V end lost 4 bases, the J end lost 5 bases, and 13 bases lay between the germline ends. CDR3: CASSPEFPRDTQYF. The CDR3 region has the DNA TGTGCCAGCAGCCCGGAATTTCCAAGAGATACGCAGTATTTT.

The chain employs TRBV7-2 and TRBJ1-4, with TRBD1 matching 7 bases. This CDR3 spans 14 amino acids. Germline trimming cut 8 bases from V and 3 bases from J; bases unmatched to any gene: 6. Per the germline V gene, CDR1 is SGHTA and CDR2 is FQGNSA. The CDR3, as DNA: TGTGCCAGCGGCACAGGGGAGGCTAATGAAAAACTGTTTTTT. It is translated as CASGTGEANEKLFF.

This clonotype was found a few times. The genes are TRBV2 and TRBJ1-1; the match to TRBD1 covers 9 bases. This CDR3 is built from 15 residues. Germline loops: CDR1 SNHLY, CDR2 FYNNEI. J gave up 1 base and V 5 bases, and 5 bases lay outside the gene matches. Here the CDR3 DNA reads TGTGCCAGCAGTAAGGACAGGGGCTCGAACACTGAAGCTTTCTTT. Translating gives CASSKDRGSNTEAFF.

A note on this clonotype: A read error may be the cause here, since a much bigger clone is one base away. The rearrangement uses TRBV6-2 or TRBV6-3 and TRBJ2-7, with D perhaps TRBD1 or TRBD2 (5 bases each). Between the trimmed V and J ends, which lost 11 bases and 1 base, there was a span of 15 bases. The CDR3 runs 13 residues. Germline CDR1 and CDR2: MNHEY and SVGEGT. The CDR3 here is CACNRQRSYEQYF. DNA for the CDR3: TGTGCCTGCAATCGACAGCGGTCCTACGAGCAGTACTTC.

V is TRBV3-1 and J is TRBJ1-6, with D perhaps TRBD1 (5 bases). Germline CDR1 reads LGHDT; CDR2 reads YNNKEL (reference sequence). The CDR3 has 15 residues. V lost 3 bases to trimming and J lost 10 bases, with 16 bases between them. The CDR3 coding sequence is TGTGCCAGCAGCCACAATTCGCAGGGTAGCTCACCCCTCCACTTT. Its protein product is CASSHNSQGSSPLHF.

This clonotype was recorded at least ten times. The chain uses TRBV29-1 and TRBJ2-1; 7 positions agree with TRBD2. The ends lost 6 bases at V and 4 bases at J; junction bases unmatched: 9. The CDR3 runs 14 residues. Germline V CDR1 and CDR2: SQVTM, ANQGSEA. The DNA for the CDR3 is TGCAGCGTGGGGCAGCGGGGACCGTACAATGAGCAGTTCTTC. Its translation: CSVGQRGPYNEQFF.

The genes are TRBV3-1 and TRBJ2-7; 9 bases match TRBD2. CDR3 length equals 15 residues. Trimming at V came to 0 bases and at J to 5 bases, leaving 5 bases not matched to a gene. Per germline, CDR1 LGHDT and CDR2 YNNKEL (reference sequence). The CDR3: CASSQDARLADEQYF. CDR3 sequence (DNA): TGTGCCAGCAGCCAAGATGCCCGACTAGCGGACGAGCAGTACTTC.

The chain recombines TRBV5-6 with TRBJ2-2; weak D call: TRBD2 (5 bases). The CDR3 covers 14 residues. V shed 2 bases and J shed 4 bases, with 9 bases lying between them. CDR1 is SGHDT, CDR2 YYEEEE, per germline. The CDR3 sequence: CASSLTGITGELFF. The CDR3 coding sequence is TGTGCCAGCAGCTTAACGGGGATCACCGGGGAGCTGTTTTTT.

This clonotype showed up just a few times. J is TRBJ2-1 and V is TRBV11-2, with D uncertain. Deletions cut 6 bases from V and 3 bases from J, with 15 bases between. Germline CDR1 SGHAT, CDR2 FQNNGV. The CDR3 is 15 amino acids. The CDR3 here is CASRTGIEHYNEQFF. The CDR3 nucleotides are TGTGCCAGCAGGACGGGTATCGAACACTACAATGAGCAGTTCTTC.

The chain uses TRBV5-6 and TRBJ2-5; D might be TRBD2 (5 bases). The DNA end favors TRBJ2-7, so the J call may be wrong. The CDR3 spans 12 residues. The V gene's germline CDR1 is SGHDT and CDR2 YYEEEE. The CDR3 DNA sequence: TGTGCCAGCAGCTGGCGGGTTTCCGAGCAGTACTTC. Amino acid sequence: CASSWRVSEQYF.

This sequence joins TRBV3-1 and TRBJ1-1; D remains unclear. V lost 1 base and J lost 5, with 11 bases in between. The CDR3 runs 14 residues. Germline V lookup: CDR1 LGHDT, CDR2 YNNKEL (reference sequence). This CDR3 is CASSQVGPRTEAFF. The CDR3 nucleotides are TGTGCCAGCAGCCAAGTGGGCCCGAGGACTGAAGCTTTCTTT.